A selection of T cell receptor beta chains follows, all from one sample in a study of beta chain features in type 1 diabetes. Produced via immunoSEQ multiplex PCR; TCRdb's table is partial and in-frame only. This sample has hundreds of thousands of clones; about 16% occur once, and the top ten carry 0.07% to 0.095%. The specimen sequenced was naive CD4+ T cells from blood. These receptors all stem from a man between 18 and 29 years old in good health. The CDR3 runs from the conserved cysteine through the conserved F or W. A D gene is named only where the DNA matches it firmly. Only part of the rows carry a size: once, few, many, or a class if the clone is expanded.

j_call: TRBJ1-5
v_call: TRBV19
d_call: .
clone_size: .
cdr3_nt: TGTGCCAGTAGCGAAGCAGGGTCCTGGTATAGCAATCAGCCCCAGCATTTT
cdr3_aa: CASSEAGSWYSNQPQHF

j_call: TRBJ1-6
v_call: TRBV4-2
d_call: TRBD1
clone_size: .
cdr3_nt: TGTGCCAGCAGCCAAGATCCAGGGGGATCCTATAATTCACCCCTCCACTTT
cdr3_aa: CASSQDPGGSYNSPLHF

j_call: TRBJ2-5
v_call: TRBV30
d_call: TRBD1
clone_size: .
cdr3_nt: TGTGCCTTGGCCCGACAGGGAGAGACCCAGTACTTC
cdr3_aa: CALARQGETQYF

j_call: TRBJ2-1
v_call: TRBV9
d_call: TRBD1
clone_size: .
cdr3_nt: TGTGCCAGCAGCGTAATCCCATACAGGGGGAAGAGATACAATGAGCAGTTCTTC
cdr3_aa: CASSVIPYRGKRYNEQFF

j_call: TRBJ2-1
v_call: TRBV7-3
d_call: TRBD2
clone_size: few
cdr3_nt: TGTGCCAGCAGCCGTAGCGGGAGAGGGAATGAGCAGTTCTTC
cdr3_aa: CASSRSGRGNEQFF

j_call: TRBJ2-3
v_call: TRBV6-6
d_call: .
clone_size: .
cdr3_nt: TGTGCCAGCAGTCAAGTCACAGATACGCAGTATTTT
cdr3_aa: CASSQVTDTQYF

j_call: TRBJ2-7
v_call: TRBV7-9
d_call: .
clone_size: .
cdr3_nt: TGTGCCAGCAGCCCGGGACGCGGCGGGCAGTACTTC
cdr3_aa: CASSPGRGGQYF

j_call: TRBJ2-3
v_call: TRBV18
d_call: TRBD2
clone_size: .
cdr3_nt: TGTGCCAGCTCACCACCCGGGACTAGCAAAACAGATACGCAGTATTTT
cdr3_aa: CASSPPGTSKTDTQYF

j_call: TRBJ1-2
v_call: TRBV28
d_call: .
clone_size: .
cdr3_nt: TGTGCCAGCAGTAGGACCGTCTATGGCTACACCTTC
cdr3_aa: CASSRTVYGYTF

j_call: TRBJ2-5
v_call: TRBV7-9
d_call: .
clone_size: .
cdr3_nt: TGTGCCAGCAGCTTAGCGAGTCTAGGTAGCCAAGAGACCCAGTACTTC
cdr3_aa: CASSLASLGSQETQYF

j_call: TRBJ1-2
v_call: TRBV14
d_call: .
clone_size: few
cdr3_nt: TGTGCCAGCAGCCCGGACAGAAACTATGGCTACACCTTC
cdr3_aa: CASSPDRNYGYTF

j_call: TRBJ1-5
v_call: TRBV4-2
d_call: .
clone_size: .
cdr3_nt: TGTGCCAGCAGCCAAGGAATGGGCAGGGTGGGGCGAAGCAATCAGCCCCAGCATTTT
cdr3_aa: CASSQGMGRVGRSNQPQHF

j_call: TRBJ2-7
v_call: TRBV4-1
d_call: .
clone_size: few
cdr3_nt: TGCGCCAGCAGCCAAAATTTTGGGGTTTCCTCCTACGAGCAGTACTTC
cdr3_aa: CASSQNFGVSSYEQYF

j_call: TRBJ2-7
v_call: TRBV6-5
d_call: TRBD1
clone_size: .
cdr3_nt: TGTGCCAGCAGTCGCCAACCGACAGGGTTCAACGAGCAGTACTTC
cdr3_aa: CASSRQPTGFNEQYF

j_call: TRBJ1-2
v_call: TRBV7-2
d_call: .
clone_size: .
cdr3_nt: TGTGCCAGCAGCCCACGGGACGGTGGGGGCTACACCTTC
cdr3_aa: CASSPRDGGGYTF

j_call: TRBJ1-5
v_call: TRBV18
d_call: .
clone_size: few
cdr3_nt: TGTGCCAGCTCGAGGACAGATAGCAATCAGCCCCAGCATTTT
cdr3_aa: CASSRTDSNQPQHF

j_call: TRBJ1-1
v_call: TRBV27
d_call: .
clone_size: .
cdr3_nt: TGTGCCAGCAGTTTCCGGACAGACACTGAAGCTTTCTTT
cdr3_aa: CASSFRTDTEAFF

j_call: TRBJ1-6
v_call: TRBV14
d_call: .
clone_size: few
cdr3_nt: TGTGCCAGCAGCCTACATGCGGGGGTCTCACCCCTCCACTTT
cdr3_aa: CASSLHAGVSPLHF

j_call: TRBJ1-2
v_call: TRBV19
d_call: .
clone_size: .
cdr3_nt: TGTGCCAGTAGACAATACAGGGACTATGGCTACACCTTC
cdr3_aa: CASRQYRDYGYTF

j_call: TRBJ2-5
v_call: TRBV9
d_call: .
clone_size: few
cdr3_nt: TGTGCCAGCAGCGTCCGAACAGGGCCGGAGACCCAGTACTTC
cdr3_aa: CASSVRTGPETQYF

j_call: TRBJ1-5
v_call: TRBV5-1
d_call: .
clone_size: few
cdr3_nt: TGCGCCAGCAGCTTGGAAGGAGGGAGCAATCAGCCCCAGCATTTT
cdr3_aa: CASSLEGGSNQPQHF

j_call: TRBJ2-7
v_call: TRBV5-1
d_call: .
clone_size: few
cdr3_nt: TGCGCCAGCAGCTTGTTGGGGTACGAGCAGTACTTC
cdr3_aa: CASSLLGYEQYF

j_call: TRBJ2-5
v_call: TRBV7-3
d_call: .
clone_size: .
cdr3_nt: TGTGCCAGCAGCTGGGGGTTGCACGAGACCCAGTACTTC
cdr3_aa: CASSWGLHETQYF

j_call: TRBJ2-1
v_call: TRBV19
d_call: .
clone_size: .
cdr3_nt: TGTGCCAGTAGTATAGTGGACTCCGCTAATGAGCAGTTCTTC
cdr3_aa: CASSIVDSANEQFF

j_call: TRBJ1-1
v_call: TRBV10-3
d_call: .
clone_size: .
cdr3_nt: TGTGCCATCACCGCAGACGGGAACACTGAAGCTTTCTTT
cdr3_aa: CAITADGNTEAFF

j_call: TRBJ2-1
v_call: TRBV11-3
d_call: TRBD1
clone_size: few
cdr3_nt: TGTGCCAGCAGTGGGACAGGGATGAATGAGCAGTTCTTC
cdr3_aa: CASSGTGMNEQFF

j_call: TRBJ1-1
v_call: TRBV4-3
d_call: .
clone_size: .
cdr3_nt: TGCGCCAGCAGCCAAGGTCTGGAAGCTTTCTTT
cdr3_aa: CASSQGLEAFF

j_call: TRBJ1-6
v_call: TRBV7-2
d_call: TRBD1
clone_size: few
cdr3_nt: TGTGCCAGCAGCTTATCAGGGGGCGCTTCACCCCTCCACTTT
cdr3_aa: CASSLSGGASPLHF

j_call: TRBJ2-7
v_call: TRBV6-5
d_call: TRBD2
clone_size: few
cdr3_nt: TGTGCCAGCAGTAAGACTAGCGGGGTTTACGAGCAGTACTTC
cdr3_aa: CASSKTSGVYEQYF